These 2 T cell receptor beta chains share one sample of origin, sequenced in a study of CD8+ T cells in alopecia areata. The treatment: oral pan-JAK inhibitor, 5-10 mg twice daily. RNA extraction was followed by reverse transcription into cDNA, which acted as the sequencing template. Using immunoSEQ multiplex PCR, the repertoire was profiled, and TCRdb retains in-frame clones only, with some absent. The data contain under 150,000 clones, less than 60% of them singletons. The sample here was CD4+ T cells sorted from blood, taken at week 24, from a patient treated with tofacitinib. Receptors originate from a human donor with alopecia areata.

This clone was observed a few times. The rearrangement joins TRBV6-5 to TRBJ2-5, with D perhaps matching TRBD2 (5 bases). V was clipped by 0 bases and J by 3 bases, with 11 bases between them. Per the germline V gene, CDR1 is MNHEY and CDR2 is SVGAGI. The CDR3 loop spans 15 amino acids. The CDR3, as DNA: TGTGCCAGCAGTTACTCGAGCGGAAACAAAGAGACCCAGTACTTC. It specifies CASSYSSGNKETQYF.

V gene TRBV29-1 combines with J gene TRBJ1-1; TRBD1 matches at 8 bases. Germline assignment: CDR1 SQVTM and CDR2 ANQGSEA. This CDR3 comprises 11 residues. V was clipped by 6 bases and J by 10 bases; unmatched bases: 7. The CDR3 coding sequence is TGCAGCGTCGTGGGTGGGACAGGAGCTTTCTTT. Translating it yields CSVVGGTGAFF.